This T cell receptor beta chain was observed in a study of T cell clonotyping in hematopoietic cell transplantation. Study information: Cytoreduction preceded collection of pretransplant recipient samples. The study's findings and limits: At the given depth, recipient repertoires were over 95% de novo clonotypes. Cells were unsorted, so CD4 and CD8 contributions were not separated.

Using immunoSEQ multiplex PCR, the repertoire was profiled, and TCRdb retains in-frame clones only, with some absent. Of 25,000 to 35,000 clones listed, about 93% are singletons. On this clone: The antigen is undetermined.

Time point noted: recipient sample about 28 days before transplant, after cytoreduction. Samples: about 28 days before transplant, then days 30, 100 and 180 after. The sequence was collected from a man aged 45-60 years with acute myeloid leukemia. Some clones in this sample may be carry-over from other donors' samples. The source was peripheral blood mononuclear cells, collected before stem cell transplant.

The CDR3 spells CASQGQGNSPLHF. DNA for the CDR3: TGTGCCTCGCAGGGACAGGGAAATTCACCCCTCCACTTT. This rearrangement joins TRBV30 to TRBJ1-6; 9 positions agree with TRBD1. J gave up 7 bases and V 7 bases, and 5 bases lay outside the gene matches. CDR3 length equals 13 residues. Germline assignment: CDR1 GTSNPN and CDR2 SVGIG (reference sequence).